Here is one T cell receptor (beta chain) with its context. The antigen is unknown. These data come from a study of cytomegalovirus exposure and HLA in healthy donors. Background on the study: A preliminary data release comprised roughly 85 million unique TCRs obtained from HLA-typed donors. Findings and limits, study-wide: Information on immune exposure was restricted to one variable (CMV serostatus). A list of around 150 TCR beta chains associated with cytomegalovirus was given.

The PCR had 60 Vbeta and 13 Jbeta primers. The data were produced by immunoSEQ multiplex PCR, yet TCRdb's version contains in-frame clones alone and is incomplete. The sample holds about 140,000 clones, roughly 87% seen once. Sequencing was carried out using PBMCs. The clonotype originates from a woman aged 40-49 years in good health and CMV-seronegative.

The DNA of the CDR3 is TGCACCAGCAGCCAAGAACCGGGGCTAGCGGACAATGAGCAGTTCTTC. As protein: CTSSQEPGLADNEQFF. The chain has TRBV1 and TRBJ2-1; TRBD2, the D gene given by the table, was not confirmed from the DNA. TRBV1 is flagged as a pseudogene. The CDR3 spans 16 residues.